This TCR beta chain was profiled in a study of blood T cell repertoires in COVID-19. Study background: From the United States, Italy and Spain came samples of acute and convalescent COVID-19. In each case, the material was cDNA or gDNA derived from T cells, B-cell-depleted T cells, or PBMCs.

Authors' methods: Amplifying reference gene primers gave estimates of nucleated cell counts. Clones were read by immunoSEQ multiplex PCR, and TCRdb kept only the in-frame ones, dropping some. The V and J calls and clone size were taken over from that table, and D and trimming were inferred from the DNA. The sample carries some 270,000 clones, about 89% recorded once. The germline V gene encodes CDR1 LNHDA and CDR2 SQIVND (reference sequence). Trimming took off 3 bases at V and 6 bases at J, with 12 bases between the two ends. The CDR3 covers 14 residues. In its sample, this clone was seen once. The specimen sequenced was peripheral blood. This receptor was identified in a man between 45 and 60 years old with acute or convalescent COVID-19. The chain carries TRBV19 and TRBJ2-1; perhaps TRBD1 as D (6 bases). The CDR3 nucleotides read TGTGCCAGTAGTATGATTCCACAGGGCAATGAGCAGTTCTTC. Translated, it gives CASSMIPQGNEQFF.